The rows below give T cell receptor beta chains drawn from one sample of a study of OX40 agonist ivuxolimab in advanced cancers. The protocol was immunoSEQ multiplex PCR, while the TCRdb copy is restricted to in-frame clones and leaves out a portion. The sample contains some 65,000 clones, 85% of which appear only once. Material: CD4+ or CD8+ T cells sorted from blood, obtained in a trial of the OX40 agonist ivuxolimab. The receptors shown here come from an adult with an advanced solid tumor such as melanoma, head and neck, liver or kidney cancer. Both conserved end residues are trimmed from each CDR3.

V	J	CDR3
TRBV15	TRBJ2-1	ATSRDLQGMGNEQF
TRBV29-1	TRBJ2-7	SAQDYSYEQY
TRBV6-1	TRBJ2-7	ASSALVAGHEQY
TRBV18	TRBJ1-1	ASSAIQVNTEAF
TRBV6-4	TRBJ2-3	ASSLTSGASTDTQY
TRBV7-3	TRBJ2-2	ASSLTGGGTGELF
TRBV6-5	TRBJ2-7	ASSYTGEQY
TRBV7-6	TRBJ2-7	ASSSALTYEQY
TRBV27	TRBJ2-7	ASSQTGTGGYEQY
TRBV7-2	TRBJ1-2	ASSLAGGAGYGYT
TRBV27	TRBJ1-1	ASSRRTGWDTEAF
TRBV28	TRBJ2-7	ASSLTSREQY
TRBV6-6	TRBJ1-2	ASSYLNSNYGYT
TRBV11-2	TRBJ2-1	ASSIYGTGKGEQF
TRBV5-1	TRBJ1-2	ASSTRGMDGYT
TRBV11-2	TRBJ2-2	ASSLRYNTGELF
TRBV9	TRBJ2-1	ASSEDWSSYNEQF
TRBV28	TRBJ2-1	ASSLDRVINEQF
TRBV6-6	TRBJ1-2	ASSPLGTGYGYT
TRBV7-2	TRBJ1-2	ASSFLRGANYGYT
TRBV7-3	TRBJ1-1	ASSTTGGLSEAF
TRBV19	TRBJ1-5	ASSNGQVHQPQH
TRBV28	TRBJ1-2	ASSLSPGTGGYT
TRBV4-1	TRBJ2-3	ASSQVGSTQY
TRBV28	TRBJ1-1	ASRLQGDTEAF
TRBV5-1	TRBJ2-7	ASSRTSDYEQY
TRBV10-3	TRBJ2-5	AISAGGGGIQETQY
TRBV6-5	TRBJ1-1	ASRGAASTAEAF
TRBV19	TRBJ1-5	ASSIVAIGTQH
TRBV5-4	TRBJ2-5	ASSLELAGEGETQY
TRBV27	TRBJ2-3	ASSLRGGQISTDTQY
TRBV7-9	TRBJ2-7	ASSFTGLQYEQY
TRBV5-6	TRBJ2-7	ASSLGMGTGGDEQY
TRBV7-3	TRBJ1-1	ASSLKAQGTEAF
TRBV10-3	TRBJ1-1	AISRQGKTVGTEAF
TRBV6-6	TRBJ2-2	ASSLGRNTGELF
TRBV9	TRBJ2-2	ASTRPPSGELF
TRBV9	TRBJ2-4	ASSPPTGENIQY
TRBV5-1	TRBJ1-1	ASSLPQGDNEAF
TRBV9	TRBJ1-1	ASSRAGDNTEAF
TRBV10-2	TRBJ1-2	ASQRGEQGNYGYT
TRBV5-1	TRBJ2-3	ASSRERADTQY
TRBV21-1	TRBJ2-7	AAATGTGGYEQY
TRBV2	TRBJ1-4	AIRLGFRGPNEKLF
TRBV5-1	TRBJ2-5	ASSLDGRPQETQY
TRBV6-1	TRBJ1-3	ASTPLTGDGNTIY
TRBV6-1	TRBJ1-3	ASSGVFGPLGPRGNTIY
TRBV6-6	TRBJ2-5	ASRSHEETQY
TRBV18	TRBJ1-1	ASSPSLNTEAF
TRBV28	TRBJ2-4	ASSPKNIQY
TRBV7-7	TRBJ2-3	ASSRDRGSDTQY
TRBV30	TRBJ2-2	AWRQGGTGELF
TRBV2	TRBJ2-7	ASSEPGAQGGSYEQY
TRBV5-1	TRBJ1-1	ASRTGAENTEAF